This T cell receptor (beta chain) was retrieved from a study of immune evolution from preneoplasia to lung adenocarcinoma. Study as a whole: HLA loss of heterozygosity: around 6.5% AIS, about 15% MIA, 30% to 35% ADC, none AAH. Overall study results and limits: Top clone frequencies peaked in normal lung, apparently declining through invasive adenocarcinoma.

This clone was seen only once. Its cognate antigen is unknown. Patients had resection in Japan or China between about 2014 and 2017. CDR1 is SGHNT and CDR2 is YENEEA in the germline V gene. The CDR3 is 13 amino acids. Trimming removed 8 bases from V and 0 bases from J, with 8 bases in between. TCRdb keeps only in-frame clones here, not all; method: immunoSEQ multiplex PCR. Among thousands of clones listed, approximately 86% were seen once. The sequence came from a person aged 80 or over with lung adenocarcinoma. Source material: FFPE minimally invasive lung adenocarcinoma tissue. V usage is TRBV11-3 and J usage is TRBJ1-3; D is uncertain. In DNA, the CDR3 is TGTGCCAGCGCGGAATTCTCTGGAAACACCATATATTTT. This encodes CASAEFSGNTIYF.